This TCR beta chain stems from a study of regulatory T cells in long-lasting Graves disease (dated by TCRdb to the early 2020s). Describing the broader study: Antithyroid drugs had been taken for less than 3 months by newly diagnosed Graves' disease patients. This study used TCR sequencing and RNA sequencing of peripheral blood to compare persistent Graves' disease patients against newly diagnosed Graves' disease patients. The study took place in China and was registered as a clinical trial. TCR sequencing covered roughly 13 persistent and some 20 newly diagnosed Graves' disease patients, 33 samples in total. Overall study results and their limits: Preferential use of TRBV28, TRBJ1-2 and TRBJ2-5 was observed in persistent disease, whereas TRBV20-1 and TRBJ2-1 were favored in newly diagnosed disease. The study examined only peripheral blood because the primary lesion, thyroid tissue, could not be accessed. Compared with newly diagnosed patients, patients with persistent Graves' disease had lower TCR Shannon entropy and fewer highly expanded clones, which suggests clonal expansion. The authors noted that the small sample size was a limitation that may lower accuracy. Only the TCR beta chain was sequenced and analyzed. A larger number of public clonotypes was shared among persistent patients (around 3,000) than among newly diagnosed patients (more than 850).

The sample's time point label, decoded: newly diagnosed GD, antithyroid drugs for less than 3 months. For both TCR sequencing and RNA sequencing, RNA was extracted from PBMCs using TRIzol. The diagnosis of Graves' disease followed American Thyroid Association guidelines. Recruitment of patients was carried out at an endocrinology department in Xi'an, China. Each patient gave 7 to 9.5 milliliters of peripheral blood, collected in an EDTA anticoagulant tube. Ficoll Paque Plus density gradient separation was used to isolate PBMCs, and no additional T cell sorting was done. An Agilent 2100 Bioanalyzer and agarose gel were used to check RNA quality, and a NanoDrop 2000 was used to measure RNA concentration. Library creation used multiplex PCR. This sample was sequenced with an Illumina HiSeq 4000. iRepertoire HTBI primers and Arm-PCR amplification of CDR3 regions were used to construct TCR beta libraries. PCR products were gel purified before sequencing. As for how the authors treated the data: A total of 62 TRBV and 14 TRBJ segments were identified across samples and were used for gene usage analysis of CDR3 amino acid clonotypes. COPE and FqMerger were used to merge the filtered high-quality paired reads into contigs. BLAST was used to align contigs to IMGT TRBV, TRBD and TRBJ reference genes, and CDR3 was defined according to IMGT. Clonotypes above 0.1% frequency were classified as highly expanded clones. Repertoire diversity was measured by Shannon entropy, and V-J evenness by the Gini coefficient. Clonotypes shared by more than one individual were considered public. TCRdb reworked the public reads: Q25 trimming with fastp, MiXCR clone assembly, productive beta chains retained. Rows with one shared CDR3 protein collapse into an entry with the most common genes and DNA. These V and J calls are TCRdb output, not the study's own analysis. The sample profile shows hundreds of thousands of distinct CDR3 sequences; 15% to 19% of them were found once. Clones ranked in the top ten supply about a fifth of the sample.

The germline V gene sets CDR1 to ENHRY and CDR2 to SYGVKD. Trimming removed 6 bases from V and 0 bases from J; the gene matches leave 4 bases unexplained. The CDR3 goes from the cysteine to the phenylalanine over 14 residues. Kept here is only the CDR3 DNA, which spans 42 bases and is read in frame from base 1. This clonotype was detected ten times or more. Its recognized antigen is unknown. No base quality values were provided; no much bigger clone lies one nucleotide off. The V gene is TRBV10-3 and the J gene is TRBJ1-1, and TRBD1 matches 7 of the central bases. The TCR comes from a female donor with Graves disease. Sequenced material: peripheral blood mononuclear cells (PBMCs), taken at new diagnosis, from a patient treated with antithyroid drugs. The nucleotides are TGTGCCATCAGCCCGACAGGGATGAACACTGAAGCTTTCTTT. Its coded protein is CAISPTGMNTEAFF.